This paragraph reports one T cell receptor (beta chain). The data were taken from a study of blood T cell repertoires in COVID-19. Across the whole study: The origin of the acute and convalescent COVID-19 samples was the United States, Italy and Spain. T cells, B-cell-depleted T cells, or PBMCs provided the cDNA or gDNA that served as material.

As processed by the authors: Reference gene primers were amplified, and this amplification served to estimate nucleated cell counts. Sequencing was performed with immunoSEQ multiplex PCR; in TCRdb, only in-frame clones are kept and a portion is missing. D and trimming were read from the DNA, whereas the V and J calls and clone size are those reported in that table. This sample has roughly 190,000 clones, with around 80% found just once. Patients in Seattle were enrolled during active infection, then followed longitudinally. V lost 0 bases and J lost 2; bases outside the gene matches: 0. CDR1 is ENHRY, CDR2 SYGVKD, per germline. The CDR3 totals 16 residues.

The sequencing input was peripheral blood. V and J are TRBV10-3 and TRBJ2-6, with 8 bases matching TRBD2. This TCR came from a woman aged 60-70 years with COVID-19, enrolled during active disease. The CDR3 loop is CAISESAGAGANVLTF. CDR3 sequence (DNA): TGTGCCATCAGTGAGTCAGCGGGGGCTGGGGCCAACGTCCTGACTTTC.